The 26 T cell receptor beta chains reported below all come from one sample, sequenced in a study of neurological immune-mediated disorders. TCRdb fed the 5' RACE reads into MiXCR, producing one record per CDR3 protein. The table shows around 130,000 distinct CDR3 sequences, with roughly 3.1% occurring only once. Sequencing used PBMCs. These receptors came from a woman between 25 and 40 years old with multiple sclerosis.

This clonotype was recorded at least ten times. V is TRBV5-1 and J is TRBJ2-1; 13 bases match TRBD2. The CDR3 spans 15 residues. Looked up from germline, CDR1 is SGHRS and CDR2 is YFSETQ. Trimming took 4 bases from V and 9 from J; bases not matched to a gene: 7. CDR3 protein: CASSRTSGGAIEQFF. The DNA of the CDR3 is TGCGCCAGCAGCAGAACTAGCGGGGGGGCGATTGAGCAGTTCTTC.

This clonotype was observed many times. The chain links TRBV7-9 to TRBJ2-1, with TRBD1 matching 9 bases. V was pared by 6 bases and J by 2 bases, with 5 bases of the junction left unmatched. CDR3 length: 15 amino acids. Germline V gives CDR1 SEHNR, CDR2 FQNEAQ (reference sequence). The CDR3 loop is CASSITGGAYNEQFF. The CDR3 coding sequence is TGTGCCAGCAGTATTACAGGGGGCGCCTACAATGAGCAGTTCTTC.

This clonotype was recorded many times. The CDR3 region is CASSRNSNPGTRRGETQYF. The CDR3 DNA reads as TGTGCCAGCAGCCGAAACTCCAACCCCGGGACTAGGAGGGGTGAGACCCAGTACTTC. The chain links TRBV7-8 to TRBJ2-5, with TRBD2 matching 8 bases. CDR1 is SGHVS and CDR2 is FQNEAQ in the germline V gene. CDR3 size: 19 residues. V lost 5 bases and J lost 5; bases outside the gene matches: 22.

This clonotype was seen many times. The chain links TRBV5-6 to TRBJ1-5; D ambiguous. The CDR3 loop spans 14 amino acids. The ends were cut back, 0 bases at V and 6 bases at J, with 10 bases in the middle. Germline CDR1 SGHDT, CDR2 YYEEEE. CDR3 DNA: TGTGCCAGCAGCTTGGGTGTTGGGAGTCAGCCCCAGCATTTT. This codes for CASSLGVGSQPQHF.

This clonotype was seen at least ten times. The chain has TRBV29-1 and TRBJ2-3; D may correspond to TRBD1 or TRBD2 (6 bases each). CDR3 length: 15 amino acids. V was cut by 4 bases and J by 6 bases, with 20 bases left in between. Germline lookup yields CDR1 SQVTM and CDR2 ANQGSEA. The CDR3 spells CSVALGGMETDTQYF. The DNA of the CDR3 is TGCAGCGTTGCCTTAGGGGGGATGGAGACCGATACGCAGTATTTT.

The sample holds many counts of this clonotype. V is TRBV7-9 and J is TRBJ2-2, with 12 bases lining up with TRBD2. V trimming: 5 bases; J trimming: 5 bases; junction bases outside the gene matches: 12. The CDR3 totals 18 residues. In germline, CDR1 is SEHNR, CDR2 FQNEAQ (reference sequence). CDR3 bases: TGTGCCAGCAGCCCCTGGACTAGCGGGGATGGGCGGACCGGGGAGCTGTTTTTT. The encoded protein is CASSPWTSGDGRTGELFF.

The table lists this clonotype with many counts. This chain links TRBV25-1 with TRBJ2-2, with D possibly TRBD2 on 6 matching bases. V lost 6 bases and J lost 7, with 15 bases in between. From germline, CDR1 is MGHDK and CDR2 SYGVNS. The CDR3 runs 14 residues. The CDR3 nucleotides are TGTGCCAGCAGGGGGCTAGCGACTAGCGGGGAGCTGTTTTTT. Amino acid sequence: CASRGLATSGELFF. Drawing the rest from reference TRBV25-1 and TRBJ2-2, the complete variable domain is EADIYQTPRYLVIGTGKKITLECSQTMGHDKMYWYQQDPGMELHLIHYSYGVNSTEKGDLSSESTVSRIRTEHFPLTLESARPSHTSQYLCASRGLATSGELFFGEGSRLTVL.

Many counts were recorded for this clonotype. The chain combines TRBV5-5 with TRBJ2-1; 12 bases map to TRBD2. Germline values: CDR1 SGHKS, CDR2 YYEKEE (reference sequence). J lost 3 bases, V lost 3 bases, and 4 bases had no gene match. The CDR3 length is 16 residues. CDR3 region: CASSSGTSGLYNEQFF. CDR3 DNA sequence: TGTGCCAGCAGCTCGGGGACTAGCGGGCTCTACAATGAGCAGTTCTTC. The full variable domain, in which reference TRBV5-5 and TRBJ2-1 provide the parts outside the CDR3, is DAGVTQSPTHLIKTRGQQVTLRCSPISGHKSVSWYQQVLGQGPQFIFQYYEKEERGRGNFPDRFSARQFPNYSSELNVNALLLGDSALYLCASSSGTSGLYNEQFFGPGTRLTVL.

This clonotype was observed many times. V usage is TRBV6-1 and J usage is TRBJ2-7, with TRBD1 matching 7 bases. The CDR3 length is 13 residues. Germline V gene sequence: CDR1 MNHNS, CDR2 SASEGT. V lost 6 bases, J lost 1 base, and 3 bases stayed unmatched. The CDR3 bases are TGTGCCAGCAGGACAGGGCGGTCCTACGAGCAGTACTTC. Protein product: CASRTGRSYEQYF.

This clonotype showed up many times. V usage is TRBV12-3 or TRBV12-4 and J usage is TRBJ1-5, with D hard to call. This CDR3 has 14 amino acids. Trimming pared 3 bases from V and 3 bases from J, leaving 9 bases between. CDR3 region: CASSFRRNNQPQHF. Here the CDR3 DNA reads TGTGCCAGCAGTTTTAGACGGAACAATCAGCCCCAGCATTTT.

This clonotype was detected ten times or more. CDR3 DNA: TGTGCCAGCAGGCCACCTAGCGACCCGACAGAGAAGCAGTTCTTC. This sequence encodes CASRPPSDPTEKQFF. This chain connects TRBV7-9 to TRBJ2-1; tentative D call: TRBD2 (6 bases). The CDR3 is made up of 15 amino acids. Between the trimmed V and J ends, which lost 6 bases and 11 bases, there was a span of 23 bases. CDR1 and CDR2 (germline): SEHNR, FQNEAQ (reference sequence).

This clonotype was detected ten times or more. The chain couples TRBV12-3 or TRBV12-4 to TRBJ2-3, with TRBD1 matching 7 bases. The junction had 8 bases not matched to a gene; V was cut back by 5 bases and J by 3 bases. This CDR3 is built from 15 residues. As DNA, the CDR3 is TGTGCCAGCAGTACCCCGACAGGGCCAACAGATACGCAGTATTTT. Amino acids: CASSTPTGPTDTQYF.

This clonotype occurred many times. The DNA for the CDR3 is TGCAGTGCTAGAGAATTGGGGGGGAATGAGCAGTTCTTC. It encodes CSARELGGNEQFF. The chain has TRBV20-1 and TRBJ2-1; 7 bases fit TRBD2. The CDR3 is made up of 13 amino acids. Per germline, CDR1 DFQATT and CDR2 SNEGSKA (reference sequence). Trimming removed 0 bases from V and 7 bases from J; junction bases left unmatched: 3.

This clonotype was observed many times. The V and J genes are TRBV5-1 and TRBJ2-1; D is unclear. V lost 0 bases and J 5 bases, leaving 6 bases between the germline ends. Germline lookup yields CDR1 SGHRS and CDR2 YFSETQ. The CDR3 is 13 amino acids. The CDR3 nucleotides are TGCGCCAGCAGCTTGGTACTCGACAATGAGCAGTTCTTC. Amino acid sequence: CASSLVLDNEQFF.

There are many counts of this clonotype. This chain links TRBV5-1 with TRBJ1-2; tentatively, D is TRBD1 (5 bases). CDR1 is SGHRS and CDR2 is YFSETQ in the germline V gene. This CDR3 is built from 11 residues. V lost 3 bases and J lost 7, with 7 bases in between. CDR3 DNA sequence: TGCGCCAGCAGCTGGGGACGTGGCTACACCTTC. This codes for CASSWGRGYTF.

The sample holds many counts of this clonotype. This rearrangement joins TRBV5-1 to TRBJ1-4; 9 bases are shared with TRBD1. Germline V gene sequence: CDR1 SGHRS, CDR2 YFSETQ. V lost 5 bases, J lost 5 bases, and 10 bases stayed unmatched. The CDR3 contains 16 residues. In nucleotides, the CDR3 is TGCGCCAGCAGTCCCGGCTGGGGACAGGGAAATGAAAAACTGTTTTTT. Protein: CASSPGWGQGNEKLFF.

This clonotype was detected only a few times. A read error is possible here, since a much larger clone lies one base away. The chain has TRBV5-1 and TRBJ2-4; D perhaps matches TRBD1 (6 bases). The germline CDR1 and CDR2 sequences are SGHRS and YFSETQ. The CDR3 extends over 14 amino acids. Trimming stripped 0 bases from V and 10 bases from J, with 14 bases between. CDR3 nucleotides: TGCGCCAGCAGCTTGGAAGAGGGGGTAAAAATTCAGTACTTC. It encodes CASSLEEGVKIQYF.

This clonotype showed up many times. This chain uses TRBV20-1 with TRBJ2-1; D may match TRBD1 or TRBD2 (6 bases each). This CDR3 comprises 12 residues. The germline V gene encodes CDR1 DFQATT and CDR2 SNEGSKA (reference sequence). The V and J ends lost 5 bases and 5 bases respectively, with 10 bases between them. As DNA, the CDR3 is TGCAGTGCTGGAGGGGGAAACAATGAGCAGTTCTTC. Translated: CSAGGGNNEQFF.

This clonotype appeared many times. The J gene is TRBJ1-1, the V gene TRBV12-3 or TRBV12-4, with TRBD1 matching 8 bases. The V and J ends lost 2 bases and 1 base, in that order; junction bases with no gene match: 6. This CDR3 is built from 16 residues. As DNA, the CDR3 is TGTGCCAGCAGTTTACCAGGGGGCGATAAGAACACTGAAGCTTTCTTT. It specifies CASSLPGGDKNTEAFF.

This clonotype was detected ten times or more. The gene calls are TRBV20-1 and TRBJ2-3; the D is unclear. CDR1 DFQATT and CDR2 SNEGSKA come from the germline V gene (reference sequence). This CDR3 is 11 amino acids long. The V and J ends lost 6 bases and 5 bases respectively, with 9 bases between them. This chain's CDR3 is CSAEDLDTQYF. The CDR3 nucleotides are TGCAGTGCCGAAGACCTAGATACGCAGTATTTT.

This clonotype was observed many times. The genes are TRBV7-2 and TRBJ1-6, with 8 positions matching TRBD1. The germline V gene has CDR1 SGHTA and CDR2 FQGNSA. V gave up 5 bases and J gave up 7 bases; unmatched junction bases: 4. CDR3 length: 14 amino acids. Here the CDR3 DNA reads TGTGCCAGCAGCCAGGACAGGGCGAATTCACCCCTCCACTTT. It encodes CASSQDRANSPLHF.

Many counts were recorded for this clonotype. This sequence joins TRBV12-3 or TRBV12-4 and TRBJ2-1, with unresolved D. The V end was cut by 0 bases, the J end by 4 bases, with 13 bases between. The CDR3 contains 16 residues. The CDR3 loop reads CASSLAGQMVYNEQFF. The CDR3 DNA sequence: TGTGCCAGCAGTTTAGCAGGCCAGATGGTATACAATGAGCAGTTCTTC.

This clonotype was seen ten or more times. The chain couples TRBV5-1 to TRBJ1-1; D is uncertain. V was shortened by 7 bases and J by 1 base, with 8 bases between the two germline ends. The CDR3 spans 12 residues. Germline V gene sequence: CDR1 SGHRS, CDR2 YFSETQ. The CDR3 DNA sequence: TGCGCCAGCGAAGGTGGGAACACTGAAGCTTTCTTT. Translation gives CASEGGNTEAFF.

This clonotype was seen at least ten times. The chain has TRBV20-1 and TRBJ2-1; 8 nucleotides agree with TRBD2. The J segment lost 0 bases and the V segment lost 0 bases, leaving 4 bases of the junction unmatched. This CDR3 region has 16 residues. From germline, CDR1 is DFQATT and CDR2 SNEGSKA (reference sequence). For the CDR3, the DNA is TGCAGTGCTAGAGATGGTCTAGCGGGCTCCTACAATGAGCAGTTCTTC. It specifies CSARDGLAGSYNEQFF.

This clonotype has at least ten counts. This rearrangement joins TRBV20-1 to TRBJ1-2; no definite D call. The germline V gene encodes CDR1 DFQATT and CDR2 SNEGSKA (reference sequence). There are 14 residues in the CDR3. Deletions cut 3 bases from V and 4 bases from J, with 15 bases between. CDR3 region: CSASFPDVSYGYTF. The CDR3 bases are TGCAGTGCTAGTTTCCCGGATGTTTCCTATGGCTACACCTTC.

This clonotype occurred many times. The chain carries TRBV4-3 and TRBJ2-7, with 9 positions matching TRBD1. The junction had 7 bases not matched to a gene; V was cut back by 2 bases and J by 2 bases. The CDR3 sequence is 16 residues long. CDR1 is LGHNA and CDR2 is YSLEER in the germline V gene. The CDR3: CASSQRWTGAAYEQYF. The CDR3 DNA is TGCGCCAGCAGCCAAAGATGGACAGGGGCGGCCTACGAGCAGTACTTC.